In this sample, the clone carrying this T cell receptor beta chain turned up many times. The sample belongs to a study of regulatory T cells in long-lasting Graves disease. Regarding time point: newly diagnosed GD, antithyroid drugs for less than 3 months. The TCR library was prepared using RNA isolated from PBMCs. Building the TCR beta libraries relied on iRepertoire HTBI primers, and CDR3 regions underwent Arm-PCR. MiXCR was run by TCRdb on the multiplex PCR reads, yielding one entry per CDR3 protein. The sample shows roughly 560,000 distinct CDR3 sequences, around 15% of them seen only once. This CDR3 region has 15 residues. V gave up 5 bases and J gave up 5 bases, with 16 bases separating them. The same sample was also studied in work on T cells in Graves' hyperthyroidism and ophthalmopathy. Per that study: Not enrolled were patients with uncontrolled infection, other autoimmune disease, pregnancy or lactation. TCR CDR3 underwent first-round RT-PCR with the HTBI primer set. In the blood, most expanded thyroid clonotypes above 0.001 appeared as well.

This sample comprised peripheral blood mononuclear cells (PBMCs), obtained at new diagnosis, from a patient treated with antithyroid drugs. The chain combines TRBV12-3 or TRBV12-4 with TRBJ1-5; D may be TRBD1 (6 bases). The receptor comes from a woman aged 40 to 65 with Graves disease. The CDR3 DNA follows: TGTGCCAGCAGTCCAGCTCCAGGGGCTGATCAGCCCCAGCATTTT. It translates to CASSPAPGADQPQHF.